The 17 T cell receptor beta chains below come from one sample, sequenced in a study of blood T cell repertoires in COVID-19. Profiling relied on immunoSEQ multiplex PCR, and the TCRdb table lists in-frame clones only, not all of them. In the table there are over 100,000 clones, around nine tenths of which are singletons. Sequencing was done on a sample of peripheral blood. All receptors come from a man aged 55-75 years with COVID-19, enrolled during active disease.

The chain combines TRBV6-5 with TRBJ1-6; D call uncertain. The CDR3 spans 14 residues. Germline loops: CDR1 MNHEY, CDR2 SVGAGI. Trimming took 8 bases from V and 0 from J, leaving 8 bases between them. The CDR3 DNA is TGTGCCAGCCTCCTCAGCTCCTATAATTCACCCCTCCACTTT. Protein sequence: CASLLSSYNSPLHF.

This clone was detected once. This chain connects TRBV7-2 to TRBJ1-2, with TRBD1 as a possible D gene (6 bases). The CDR3 has 14 amino acids. Trimming shortened V by 0 bases and J by 6 bases, and 11 bases separated the two germline ends. Germline values: CDR1 SGHTA, CDR2 FQGNSA. The CDR3 DNA reads as TGTGCCAGCAGCTTAGCCCGGACAGTCCATGGCTACACCTTC. As protein: CASSLARTVHGYTF.

The chain recombines TRBV6-2 or TRBV6-3 with TRBJ2-2; 8 bases line up with TRBD2. V lost 5 bases and J lost 7; bases outside the gene matches: 6. This CDR3 has 14 residues. Germline V gene sequence: CDR1 MNHEY, CDR2 SVGEGT. CDR3: CASSPAGDNGELFF. The CDR3 bases are TGTGCCAGCAGTCCAGCGGGGGATAACGGGGAGCTGTTTTTT.

This clone came up a few times. The rearrangement links TRBV5-8 to TRBJ1-2; weak D call: TRBD1 (5 bases). Germline V gene data show CDR1 as SGHTS and CDR2 as YDEGEE. The germline V and J ends were trimmed by 4 bases and 5 bases, with 18 bases remaining between them. The CDR3 totals 15 residues. In DNA form, the CDR3 reads TGTGCCAGCAGCCTCCCGGTGGGCAGGGCTTATGGCTACACCTTC. Translation gives CASSLPVGRAYGYTF.

The chain recombines TRBV7-6 with TRBJ1-1; D uncertain. Trimming pared 1 base from V and 0 bases from J, leaving 9 bases between. Germline V gene sequence: CDR1 SGHVS, CDR2 FNYEAQ. The CDR3 contains 15 residues. In DNA form, the CDR3 reads TGTGCCAGCAGCTTAGGTGAGGCCATGAACACTGAAGCTTTCTTT. It codes for CASSLGEAMNTEAFF.

This rearrangement joins TRBV4-2 to TRBJ1-4; possible D gene TRBD1, 5 bases. V shed 0 bases and J shed 2 bases, with 13 bases lying between them. The CDR3 spans 17 residues. Per germline, CDR1 LGHNA and CDR2 YNFKEQ. CDR3 in amino acids: CASSQDTRQSTNEKLFF. The CDR3 DNA sequence: TGTGCCAGCAGCCAAGATACCCGACAGTCGACTAATGAAAAACTGTTTTTT.

The gene calls are TRBV11-2 and TRBJ1-4; D gene uncertain. Germline loops: CDR1 SGHAT, CDR2 FQNNGV. Trimming left V 0 bases short and J 0 bases short, with 5 bases between. CDR3 length: 15 amino acids. CDR3 region: CASSLDPATNEKLFF. The CDR3 DNA is TGTGCCAGCAGCTTAGACCCCGCAACTAATGAAAAACTGTTTTTT.

This sequence joins TRBV11-1 and TRBJ1-6; 7 bases agree with TRBD1. The CDR3 is 15 amino acids. The J segment lost 3 bases and the V segment lost 6 bases, leaving 5 bases of the junction unmatched. Per germline, CDR1 SGHAT and CDR2 FQDESV (reference sequence). The CDR3 region is CASRNGTVYNSPLHF. The DNA of the CDR3 is TGTGCCAGCAGAAATGGGACAGTCTATAATTCACCCCTCCACTTT.

The chain links TRBV5-6 to TRBJ1-5; D call uncertain. CDR1 SGHDT and CDR2 YYEEEE come from the germline V gene. V lost 1 base, J lost 2 bases, and 7 bases lay in between. This CDR3 contains 14 residues. This chain's CDR3 is CASSLRGRNQPQHF. The CDR3 DNA follows: TGTGCCAGCAGCTTGAGAGGGCGCAATCAGCCCCAGCATTTT.

This chain uses TRBV28 with TRBJ1-6; a possible D gene is TRBD1 (5 bases). This CDR3 has 15 amino acids. From germline, CDR1 is MDHEN and CDR2 SYDVKM. The germline V and J ends were trimmed by 5 bases and 10 bases, with 18 bases remaining between them. The CDR3 loop reads CASSARREYRSPLHF. DNA of the CDR3: TGTGCCAGCAGTGCCCGGAGGGAATACAGGTCACCCCTCCACTTT.

This clone occurred a few times. The rearrangement joins TRBV4-3 to TRBJ1-4, with TRBD1 as a possible D gene (6 bases). The CDR3 runs 18 residues. The V end lost 0 bases, the J end lost 1 base, and 15 bases lay between the germline ends. Germline values: CDR1 LGHNA, CDR2 YSLEER. The CDR3 here is CASSQDGGQGQTNEKLFF. CDR3 coding DNA: TGCGCCAGCAGCCAAGATGGGGGCCAGGGGCAAACTAATGAAAAACTGTTTTTT.

The chain carries TRBV29-1 and TRBJ1-2; no clear D. There are 16 residues in the CDR3. From germline, CDR1 is SQVTM and CDR2 ANQGSEA. V was clipped by 4 bases and J by 3 bases, with 21 bases between them. The CDR3 DNA reads TGCAGCGTTGGCTTGGGGAGCGTTGTCGGTGACTATGGCTACACCTTC. Protein: CSVGLGSVVGDYGYTF.

The CDR3 DNA sequence: TGTGCCAGTAGTCAACAGGGTTTAGCCTACAATGAGCAGTTCTTC. This gives the protein CASSQQGLAYNEQFF. V gene TRBV19 combines with J gene TRBJ2-1, with D possibly matching TRBD1 (6 bases). Germline V CDR1 and CDR2: LNHDA, SQIVND (reference sequence). CDR3 length: 15 residues. The ends were cut back, 5 bases at V and 2 bases at J, with 13 bases in the middle.

The rearrangement joins TRBV18 to TRBJ1-5, with no clear D. The CDR3 extends over 15 amino acids. Germline-derived CDR1 and CDR2 are KGHSH and LQKENI. V was cut by 3 bases and J by 0 bases, with 9 bases left in between. CDR3 sequence reads: CASSPGSHSNQPQHF. DNA for the CDR3: TGTGCCAGCTCACCGGGGAGTCATAGCAATCAGCCCCAGCATTTT.

The chain joins TRBV24-1 to TRBJ2-3, with a possible D match to TRBD2 (6 bases). Germline V gene lookup returns CDR1 KGHDR and CDR2 SFDVKD. The CDR3 covers 14 residues. Trimming cost V 4 bases and J 1 base, with 8 bases left between them. The CDR3 sequence: CATSDPGGTDTQYF. CDR3 bases: TGTGCCACCAGTGACCCGGGAGGCACAGATACGCAGTATTTT.

The chain combines TRBV18 with TRBJ1-1, with no clear D. Germline V gene sequence: CDR1 KGHSH, CDR2 LQKENI. This CDR3 has 15 residues. V was shortened by 3 bases and J by 3 bases, with 14 bases between the two germline ends. The CDR3 loop reads CASSPSIDRYTEAFF. The CDR3 DNA is TGTGCCAGCTCACCTTCTATCGATAGATACACTGAAGCTTTCTTT.

The chain couples TRBV19 to TRBJ2-4; TRBD1 matches 10 bases. In germline, CDR1 is LNHDA, CDR2 SQIVND (reference sequence). After removal of 4 bases from V and 8 bases from J, the junction contained 11 bases not matched to a gene. The CDR3 runs to 16 residues. The CDR3: CASSTPGRQGADIQYF. Here the CDR3 DNA reads TGTGCCAGTAGTACACCCGGTCGACAGGGGGCGGACATTCAGTACTTC.